This record covers a single TCR beta chain. Its matching antigen is unknown. The source of the sample is a study of cytomegalovirus exposure and HLA in healthy donors. General observations from the study: Analysis was performed later, and it showed HLA-associated TCR beta chains to be more clonally expanded than equally common others. CMV serostatus was the only immune exposure information that was available.

The PCR contained 60 Vbeta and 13 Jbeta primers. Measured with immunoSEQ multiplex PCR; TCRdb has only the in-frame clones, and not every one. Reported are 100,000 to 150,000 clones; the ten largest clones contain roughly 2.5%. Trimming cost V 0 bases and J 6 bases; bases outside gene matches: 3. The germline V gene has CDR1 MGHRA and CDR2 YSYEKL. The CDR3 covers 15 residues. This clonotype originated in a young man in good health and CMV-seronegative. The chain combines TRBV4-1 with TRBJ2-1; 9 bases align to TRBD1. The sample taken for sequencing was PBMCs. The CDR3 nucleotides read TGCGCCAGCAGCCAAGAGAGGGACAGGGTCAATGAGCAGTTCTTC. It encodes CASSQERDRVNEQFF.